Given below is one T cell receptor beta chain in context. The antigen is unknown. One end of the junction fails to match germline, which may point to a read error. The data belong to a study of blood T cells in healthy people across ages. Findings and limits, study-wide: Unknown donor CMV status possibly confounded expanded clonotype changes. No conclusive comparison of naive versus antigen-experienced cells was possible with unsorted PBMCs.

Combining a sample-barcoded 5' primer with a J-beta primer mix, a second PCR ran for roughly 7 to 12 cycles. Via MiXCR, TCRdb re-called the 5' RACE reads, giving one row per CDR3 protein. The repertoire holds 750,000 to 950,000 distinct CDR3 sequences, around 25% seen once, with 3% in the top ten. These data are also associated with another study on T cells of mothers and their children. That work adds: Evidence of persistent microchimeric T cell clones was absent.

The specimen sequenced was blood. The clonotype originates from a boy aged 5-17 years in good health.

CDR3: CACSGTVGWSF. The DNA for the CDR3 is TGCGCCTGCAGTGGGACAGTTGGTTGGTCCTTC. V gene TRBV10-2 combines with J gene TRBJ2-1; 7 bases map to TRBD1. Germline loops: CDR1 WSHSY, CDR2 SAAADI. The CDR3 loop spans 11 amino acids.